The text below deals with one T cell receptor (beta chain). Autoimmune disease history or systemic immunosuppression led to patients being barred. Assay used: immunoSEQ multiplex PCR; TCRdb lists only in-frame clones, some missing. The sample has around 65,000 clones; roughly 90% are singletons. This CDR3 spans 15 amino acids. J was trimmed by 2 bases and V by 2 bases; bases with no gene match: 4. This sample is part of a study of OX40 agonist ivuxolimab in advanced cancers. The TCR originated in an adult with an advanced solid tumor such as melanoma, head and neck, liver or kidney cancer. This chain uses TRBV6-7 with TRBJ2-7; 9 bases map to TRBD1. TRBV6-7 is an ORF, and what it does is uncertain. This material consisted of CD4+ or CD8+ T cells sorted from blood, taken in a trial of the OX40 agonist ivuxolimab. CDR3 protein: CASSYGDRDTYEQYF. The CDR3, as DNA: TGTGCCAGCAGTTACGGGGACAGGGACACCTACGAGCAGTACTTC.